These T cell receptor beta chains were read from a single sample in a study of OX40 agonist ivuxolimab in advanced cancers. The method was immunoSEQ multiplex PCR; TCRdb's version includes in-frame clones alone and lacks a portion of them. The sample includes about 68,000 clones, approximately 90% of them seen just once. The material sequenced was CD4+ or CD8+ T cells sorted from blood, taken in a trial of the OX40 agonist ivuxolimab. Source of these receptors: an adult with an advanced solid tumor such as melanoma, head and neck, liver or kidney cancer. CDR3s include the opening cysteine and the closing phenylalanine or tryptophan. A D gene is named only where the DNA matches it firmly. Not every row has a clone size; where given, it reads once, few, many or a size class.

size: -
V: TRBV6-6
J: TRBJ2-7
D: TRBD2
CDR3: CASTTLRSGRGEQYF
DNA: TGTGCCAGCACCACCCTTAGGAGCGGGAGAGGCGAGCAGTACTTC

size: -
V: TRBV9
J: TRBJ2-1
D: -
CDR3: CASSVEAVYNEQFF
DNA: TGTGCCAGCAGCGTAGAAGCAGTTTATAATGAGCAGTTCTTC

size: once
V: TRBV5-6
J: TRBJ2-7
D: -
CDR3: CASSLRWPGQSYEQYF
DNA: TGTGCCAGCAGCTTGAGGTGGCCTGGACAGTCCTACGAGCAGTACTTC

size: -
V: TRBV28
J: TRBJ1-2
D: TRBD1
CDR3: CASTRTGTPYGYTF
DNA: TGTGCCAGCACCAGGACAGGGACCCCCTATGGCTACACCTTC

size: few
V: TRBV6-5
J: TRBJ1-2
D: -
CDR3: CASSYSRFTNYGYTF
DNA: TGTGCCAGCAGTTACAGCAGATTTACTAACTATGGCTACACCTTC

size: -
V: TRBV14
J: TRBJ1-1
D: -
CDR3: CASSQEVETVGTEAFF
DNA: TGTGCCAGCAGCCAAGAAGTCGAGACAGTCGGCACTGAAGCTTTCTTT

size: -
V: TRBV18
J: TRBJ1-5
D: TRBD1
CDR3: CASSPETGVRNQPQHF
DNA: TGTGCCAGCTCACCAGAGACAGGGGTCCGCAATCAGCCCCAGCATTTT

size: -
V: TRBV2
J: TRBJ2-2
D: TRBD1
CDR3: CASSRTGETGELFF
DNA: TGTGCCAGCAGTCGGACAGGGGAAACCGGGGAGCTGTTTTTT

size: -
V: TRBV6-6
J: TRBJ1-2
D: -
CDR3: CASRIRDYGYTF
DNA: TGTGCCAGCAGGATCAGGGACTATGGCTACACCTTC

size: -
V: TRBV28
J: TRBJ2-1
D: -
CDR3: CASSLRAVDEQFF
DNA: TGTGCCAGCAGTTTAAGAGCGGTGGATGAGCAGTTCTTC

size: -
V: TRBV5-4
J: TRBJ1-4
D: -
CDR3: CASSLKTTNEKLFF
DNA: TGTGCCAGCAGCCTTAAAACAACTAATGAAAAACTGTTTTTT

size: -
V: TRBV6-6
J: TRBJ1-1
D: -
CDR3: CASRDQGRGTEAFF
DNA: TGTGCCAGCAGAGATCAGGGTCGTGGCACTGAAGCTTTCTTT

size: once
V: TRBV6-1
J: TRBJ2-5
D: -
CDR3: CASKQGRVETQYF
DNA: TGTGCCAGCAAGCAGGGTCGGGTGGAGACCCAGTACTTC

size: -
V: TRBV6-5
J: TRBJ2-1
D: -
CDR3: CASSPSRTANNEQFF
DNA: TGTGCCAGCAGCCCAAGCCGGACAGCTAACAATGAGCAGTTCTTC

size: -
V: TRBV9
J: TRBJ1-1
D: -
CDR3: CASSVAGTTEAFF
DNA: TGTGCCAGCAGCGTAGCCGGGACCACTGAAGCTTTCTTT

size: -
V: TRBV4-1
J: TRBJ2-7
D: TRBD2
CDR3: CASSPRAGVVYEQYF
DNA: TGCGCCAGCAGCCCTCGGGCGGGGGTGGTCTACGAGCAGTACTTC

size: -
V: TRBV25-1
J: TRBJ2-7
D: -
CDR3: CASSNSVPSYEQYF
DNA: TGTGCCAGCAGTAATAGCGTACCCTCCTACGAGCAGTACTTC

size: -
V: TRBV7-9
J: TRBJ1-2
D: -
CDR3: CASSGGGDAYTF
DNA: TGTGCCAGCAGCGGCGGGGGTGATGCCTACACCTTC

size: -
V: TRBV28
J: TRBJ2-3
D: -
CDR3: CASSRSDTQYF
DNA: TGTGCCAGCAGCCGCTCGGACACGCAGTATTTT

size: few
V: TRBV5-5
J: TRBJ2-3
D: -
CDR3: CASSLDWSTDTQYF
DNA: TGTGCCAGCAGTTTGGACTGGTCCACAGATACGCAGTATTTT

size: once
V: TRBV15
J: TRBJ2-7
D: -
CDR3: CATSRAWGSGGEQYF
DNA: TGTGCCACCAGCAGAGCATGGGGGTCTGGGGGCGAGCAGTACTTC

size: once
V: TRBV4-1
J: TRBJ2-3
D: TRBD2
CDR3: CASSQDGGSGTDTQYF
DNA: TGCGCCAGCAGCCAAGATGGCGGGAGCGGAACAGATACGCAGTATTTT

size: once
V: TRBV19
J: TRBJ1-1
D: -
CDR3: CASSIGKNTEAFF
DNA: TGTGCCAGTAGTATTGGAAAGAACACTGAAGCTTTCTTT

size: -
V: TRBV9
J: TRBJ2-1
D: -
CDR3: CASSVVGVNEQFF
DNA: TGTGCCAGCAGCGTAGTAGGGGTTAATGAGCAGTTCTTC

size: -
V: TRBV6-1
J: TRBJ2-7
D: -
CDR3: CASSEFGTYEQYF
DNA: TGTGCCAGCAGTGAATTTGGGACCTACGAGCAGTACTTC

size: once
V: TRBV5-1
J: TRBJ1-1
D: TRBD1
CDR3: CASGTGLNTEAFF
DNA: TGCGCCAGCGGGACAGGGCTGAACACTGAAGCTTTCTTT

size: -
V: TRBV28
J: TRBJ2-7
D: -
CDR3: CATHLGGQNYEQYF
DNA: TGTGCCACTCATCTCGGGGGACAGAACTACGAGCAGTACTTC

size: -
V: TRBV7-3
J: TRBJ2-3
D: -
CDR3: CASSGTGWSGDTQYF
DNA: TGTGCCAGCAGCGGCACAGGGTGGAGCGGAGATACGCAGTATTTT